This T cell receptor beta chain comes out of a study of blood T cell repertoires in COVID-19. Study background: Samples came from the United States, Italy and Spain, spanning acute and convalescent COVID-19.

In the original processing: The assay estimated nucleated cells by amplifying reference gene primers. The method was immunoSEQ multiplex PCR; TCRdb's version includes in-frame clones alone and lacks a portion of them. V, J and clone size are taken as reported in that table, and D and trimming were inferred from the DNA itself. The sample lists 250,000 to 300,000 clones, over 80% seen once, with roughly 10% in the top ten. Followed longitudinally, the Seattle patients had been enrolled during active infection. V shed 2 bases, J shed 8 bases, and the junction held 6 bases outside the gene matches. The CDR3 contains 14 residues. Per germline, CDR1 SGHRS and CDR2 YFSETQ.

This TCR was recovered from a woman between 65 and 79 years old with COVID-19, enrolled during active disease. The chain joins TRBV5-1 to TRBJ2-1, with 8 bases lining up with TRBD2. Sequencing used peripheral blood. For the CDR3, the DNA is TGCGCCAGCAGCTTACCGGGACTAGTGTATGAGCAGTTCTTC. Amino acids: CASSLPGLVYEQFF.